This TCR beta chain was recorded in a study of shared clonotypes between healthy human individuals (dated by TCRdb to the early 2020s). For the study in its entirety: The cohort comprised a couple of women and three men aged 18 to 49 years. Per donor, leukapheresis produced somewhere between about 0.94 and 9 billion PBMCs. For each donor, CD4 naive and CD4 memory were each run on three plates, CD8 naive on two plates, and CD8 memory on one plate. To increase sequencing depth and limit assay-specific biases, different laboratories used diverse techniques to prepare libraries and sequence TCR repertoires. To estimate repertoire size and how much clonotypes are shared between individuals, the study performed deep sequencing of blood TCR repertoires from about five healthy adults. Overall study outcomes, separate from this receptor: Compared with non-shared clonotypes, the clonotypes found in all four sorted-subset donors had higher generation probabilities. Because the study included only a small number of donors, the genetic and exposure-history diversity represented was limited. Pairwise subsampling led to the expectation that sequencing depth would affect the degree of clonotype sharing among donors. Across four donors, roughly 5% of naive CD4, more than 3% of naive CD8, around 2.1% of memory CD4, and about 0.4% of memory CD8 clonotypes were shared. Even with the large sequencing depth, rarefaction of the sorted-subset datasets indicated that sequencing was incomplete. Estimated clonotype richness was generally larger for naive than for memory subsets. Sampling was limited to blood, and TCR repertoires in tissue likely differ from TCR repertoires in blood.

Using the deep immunoSEQ assay, TCR CDR3 regions were amplified from genomic DNA by multiplex PCR. Extracted genomic DNA from each cell subset was distributed evenly across all wells of several immunoSEQ 96-well plates, and each plate was treated as a replicate. For sorted subsets, 150 to 200 ng genomic DNA, equal to 30,000 or so T cell genomes, was loaded into each replicate PCR. Purified libraries were quantified with a Qubit 3.0 fluorometer, sized on a Bioanalyzer 2100, and re-quantified with the KAPA Library Quantification kit. Every immunoSEQ 96-well plate was sequenced on a dedicated single-read 150-cycle Illumina NextSeq 550 flow cell. For the original study's pipeline: Because the immunoSEQ output included only junctional sequences and no quality scores, the filtering could not be the same as the filtering used for full-length reads. To assign V/J genes and CDR3, sequences were annotated using PyIR, a Python wrapper for IgBLAST v1.9, with IMGT germline references. Any read was removed if the V/J assignment was weak (E-value above 1e-6), the CDR3 was missing, or the read contained stop codons, out-of-frame junctions, or ambiguous translated residues. V3J clonotypes were defined as sequences sharing an identical inferred V gene, J gene, and CDR3 amino acid sequence. Percentage overlap between repertoires was computed as shared unique clonotypes divided by the size of the smaller repertoire. Richness of each repertoire was evaluated using RTK rarefaction, the Chao1 estimator, and Recon v2.1 estimates of unobserved clonotypes. Generation probabilities were computed with OLGA for all TCRbeta clonotypes obtained by the gDNA method from a few donors. TCRdb stores this immuneACCESS table with in-frame sequences only. Part of the clones is absent; in the studies checked, under half of the shortfall reflects unresolved V genes, and no reason is known for the rest. For V, J and clone size, that table is used; D and trimming come from the DNA. In all, the sample holds 600,000 to 750,000 clones, and 72% of those were seen once. The ten largest clones take up around 1.7% of the sample.

Donors were healthy HIV-negative adults with no recently reported acute infections or vaccinations. Only Caucasian adults living in Nashville, Tennessee, USA were represented among the donors. CD4+ T cells were enriched by magnetic negative selection; naive cells were then positively selected on CD45RA, and the negative fraction formed the memory subset. Blood was obtained by leukapheresis, after which PBMCs were separated by Ficoll-Histopaque density gradient centrifugation and cryopreserved in liquid nitrogen vapor phase. Analytical flow cytometry was used to check the purity and quantity of each magnetically sorted T cell population. From each sorted fraction, genomic DNA was isolated and quantified by UV absorbance on a Nanodrop 2000c. As regards this clone: Its target antigen remains unknown. No much larger clone exists at a distance of one base, and base qualities are not known.

The V end loses 3 bases and the J end loses 4 bases, and a stretch of 9 bases separates them. Via the germline V gene, CDR1 is SGHAT and CDR2 FQNNGV. The CDR3 covers 13 residues, taking in both the cysteine and the phenylalanine. Only the CDR3 part of the read is kept: 39 bases, read in frame from the first base. The sequence links TRBV11-2 to TRBJ2-5; no D segment can be confidently identified. This TCR came from a woman in her twenties or thirties in good health. Sequenced input: memory CD4+ T cells sorted from blood. The cell subset or site tag for this specimen amounts to: CD45RA-negative fraction. CDR3 region: CASSFATRETQYF. Read as DNA, the sequence is TGTGCCAGCAGCTTCGCAACACGAGAGACCCAGTACTTC.